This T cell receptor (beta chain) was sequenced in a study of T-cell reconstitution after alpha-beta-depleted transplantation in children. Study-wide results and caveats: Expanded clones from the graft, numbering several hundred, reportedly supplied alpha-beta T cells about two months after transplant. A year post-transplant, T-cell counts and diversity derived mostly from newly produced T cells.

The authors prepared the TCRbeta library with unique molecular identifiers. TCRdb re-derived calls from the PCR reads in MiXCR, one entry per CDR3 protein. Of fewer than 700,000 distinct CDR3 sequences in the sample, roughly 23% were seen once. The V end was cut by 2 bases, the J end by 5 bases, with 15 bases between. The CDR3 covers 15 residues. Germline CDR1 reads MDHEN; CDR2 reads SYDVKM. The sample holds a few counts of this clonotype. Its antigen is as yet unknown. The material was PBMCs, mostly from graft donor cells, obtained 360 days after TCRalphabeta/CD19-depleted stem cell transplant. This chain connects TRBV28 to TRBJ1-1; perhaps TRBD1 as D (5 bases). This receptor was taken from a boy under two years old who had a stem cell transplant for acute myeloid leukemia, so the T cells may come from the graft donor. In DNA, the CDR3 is TGTGCCAGCAGTTTAGGACACCTTGAGGGAACTGAAGCTTTCTTT. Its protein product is CASSLGHLEGTEAFF. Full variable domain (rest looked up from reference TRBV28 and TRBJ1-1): DVKVTQSSRYLVKRTGEKVFLECVQDMDHENMFWYRQDPGLGLRLIYFSYDVKMKEKGDIPEGYSVSREKKERFSLILESASTNQTSMYLCASSLGHLEGTEAFFGQGTRLTVV.